Below, one TCR beta chain is given with its context. This clonotype has at least ten counts. Its antigen is not yet known. The sample holds no much larger clone one base away, and base qualities are not on file. The germline V gene (reference sequence) specifies SEHNR as CDR1 and FQNEAQ as CDR2. Trimming leaves V shorter by 1 base and J shorter by 4 bases, with the junction holding 6 bases beyond the gene matches. The CDR3 runs 15 amino acids, cysteine and phenylalanine included. The retained sequence is limited to the CDR3, 45 bases, with the frame set at the first base. The data stem from a study of T cell repertoires in cytomegalovirus infection (dated by TCRdb to between 2017 and 2020). In terms of the full investigation: The HLA type of each donor mattered for the analysis, because public TCR beta signatures pointed to carriage of CMV infection along with the matching HLA type.

The reads were generated on an Illumina HiSeq 1500. The raw public data were reprocessed by TCRdb itself: fastp quality trimming at Q25, MiXCR clonotype calling, in-frame beta chains only. CDR3 protein sequences are deduplicated, and each keeps its most common genes and DNA. The sample includes about 740,000 distinct CDR3 sequences, with approximately 34% observed a single time. The ten largest clones capture about 2.8% of the sample. Findings and caveats that apply to the study as a whole: The ex vivo response was dominated by HLA-C-restricted CMV-specific TCR beta clonotypes, and the single most frequent clonotype in two of eight donors was supplied by these HLA-C-restricted clonotypes. Carriers of CMV infection plus the relevant HLA type were discriminated by the cumulative frequency of public TCR beta family members in the study cohort and in an independent roughly 370-donor cohort.

The TCR sequence derives from a human donor in good health (CMV status not recorded). Some clones in this sample may be carry-over from other donors' samples. This chain is built from TRBV7-9 and TRBJ1-1, with 7 central nucleotides matching TRBD1. Sample: PBMCs. At the DNA level, the sequence is TGTGCCAGCAGCTTAGGAGGGGGCGGGGGCACTGAAGCTTTCTTT. It translates to CASSLGGGGGTEAFF.